Detailed here is one T cell receptor (beta chain). It lacks a known antigen. The sample holds no much larger clone one base away, and base qualities are not on file. This entry is derived from a study of identical twins (dated by TCRdb to between 2015 and 2016). In terms of the full investigation: TCR alpha and beta repertoires from monozygotic twins, unrelated adults of various ages and cord blood were deep-sequenced to test whether fetal clonotypes persist. To rule out contamination, replicate twin experiments were performed at different times with different library preparation protocols. Broad study findings and their caveats: The excess sharing between twins in beta out-of-frame sequences was weaker because fewer shared sequences reduced the signal-to-noise ratio. Fewer insertions were carried by abundant cord blood beta clonotypes; a weaker similar trend was observed in young adult naive repertoires, while no such trend was observed in memory repertoires. In monozygotic twins, out-of-frame TCR alpha sharing was systematically underestimated by recombination models, although the models agreed with sharing between unrelated individuals. Because the same donors could not be followed over many years, conclusions were based on cross-sectional statistical analysis. Zero-insertion analyses could be partly confounded by invariant T cells such as MAIT and iNKT, although diverse VJ usage argued against such confounding for most clonotypes. Out-of-frame TCR alpha sequences shared between twins showed an excess of low generation-probability sequences compared with coincidental sharing between unrelated individuals.

All donors were healthy Caucasians. Miltenyi CD45RO+ enrichment and human naive T-cell isolation kits were used to isolate memory (CD45RO+) and naive T cells from PBMC. The library was prepared using 5' RACE. The sample was run on an Illumina HiSeq 2000. Template switching introduced a universal primer binding site; the final cDNA contained a unique molecular identifier, enabling accurate counting of TCR cDNA molecules. First-strand cDNA for TCR alpha and beta chains was synthesized from specific primers in the conserved constant-segment region. Each cDNA library was double barcoded, with a SMART-Mk sample barcode plus Illumina barcodes, to control for contamination. Two successive PCR steps introduced TruSeq adapter sequences along with Illumina sample barcodes. The TCR alpha and beta cDNA libraries were sequenced on the Illumina HiSeq platform using custom primers. As for the authors' bioinformatics: MiGEC was used to process raw reads and extract unique molecular identifiers, and MiXCR was used to find CDR3 positions. Recombination models were inferred per individual with the repgenHMM and IGoR tools using an EM algorithm. Shared clonotypes were analyzed with the tcR package in R, and sharing was normalized by the product of cloneset sizes. To study raw recombination free of thymic and clonal selection effects, out-of-frame nonproductive sequences were analyzed. TCRdb passed the public sequencing reads through fastp at Q25 and MiXCR, retaining productive beta sequences. Each record represents a unique CDR3 protein, reported with the most common genes and DNA among its rows. The V and J calls and clone size are TCRdb's, not the authors'. A total of around 230,000 distinct CDR3 sequences appear in this sample, around 10% of them only once. The ten largest account for 5% to 5.5% of the sample.

This receptor was obtained from a woman under 30 in good health. What was sequenced was memory (CD45RO+) T cells sorted from blood. Explained via the paper, the cell subset or site label denotes: CD45RO+ enriched T cells.

The CDR3 protein sequence reads: CASSVWGSNEQFF. The bases read TGTGCCAGCAGCGTATGGGGAAGCAATGAGCAGTTCTTC. The sequence is built from TRBV9 and TRBJ2-1; no D gene can be assigned with confidence. Trimming at the junction amounts to 1 base on V and 6 bases on J, and the germline ends lie 8 bases apart. Per the germline V gene, SGDLS is the CDR1 and YYNGEE is the CDR2. The CDR3 starts with the cysteine, ends with the phenylalanine, and has 13 residues. Only the CDR3 part of the read is kept: 39 bases, read in frame from the first base.